The sequence of this TCR beta chain was determined in a study of response to subunit inactivated influenza vaccine. The study's findings and limits: The authors offered the suggestion that each seasonal influenza vaccination recruits few new T cells.

In its sample, this clonotype was seen many times. The antigen is unknown. V was shortened by 0 bases and J by 0 bases, with 15 bases between the two germline ends. CDR3 length equals 16 residues. Germline V CDR1 and CDR2: DFQATT, SNEGSKA (reference sequence). TCRdb re-called the RT-PCR reads with MiXCR, one entry per CDR3 protein. The sample holds about 160,000 distinct CDR3 sequences; 11% are singletons and the top ten take roughly an eighth. The chain joins TRBV20-1 to TRBJ2-7; D could derive from TRBD1 or TRBD2 (5 bases each). This clonotype was sampled from a man aged 45-60 years who received an inactivated influenza vaccine. Specimen: non-naive T cells sorted from PBMCs, collected 35 to 45 days after vaccination. Written as DNA, the CDR3 is TGCAGTGCTAGAGATGTGTCGGGGACCAACTCCTACGAGCAGTACTTC. It yields the protein CSARDVSGTNSYEQYF.